Below, 15 T cell receptor beta chains from the same sample are listed, as sequenced in a study of T cell responses to AZD1222 COVID-19 vaccine. The repertoire was sequenced with immunoSEQ multiplex PCR; TCRdb's copy has only in-frame clones and lacks some. The repertoire consists of about 130,000 clones, with roughly 94% occurring once and the leading ten covering roughly 6.6%. Sequenced here: peripheral blood, sampled on day 0 of AZD1222 vaccination. The source of these receptors is an adult in good health.

The chain uses TRBV5-6 and TRBJ2-2; 10 bases line up with TRBD1. V lost 4 bases, J lost 5 bases, and 2 bases stayed unmatched. The CDR3 length is 14 residues. The germline CDR1 and CDR2 sequences are SGHDT and YYEEEE. The CDR3 sequence: CASSRDRGTGELFF. CDR3 nucleotides: TGTGCCAGCAGCCGGGACAGGGGAACCGGGGAGCTGTTTTTT.

V usage is TRBV28 and J usage is TRBJ1-1; D unclear. V dropped 6 bases and J dropped 1 base, with 15 bases sitting between them. Germline values: CDR1 MDHEN, CDR2 SYDVKM. This CDR3 has 15 amino acids. As DNA, the CDR3 is TGTGCCAGCAGAGACCCCCAAGGCAGGAACACTGAAGCTTTCTTT. Protein: CASRDPQGRNTEAFF.

The rearrangement joins TRBV7-2 to TRBJ1-5; D is unclear. The CDR3 loop spans 13 amino acids. Germline V lookup: CDR1 SGHTA, CDR2 FQGNSA. The V and J ends lost 4 bases and 4 bases respectively, with 8 bases between them. The CDR3 protein is CASSSSLNQPQHF. Here the CDR3 DNA reads TGTGCCAGCAGCTCTTCCCTAAATCAGCCCCAGCATTTT.

This chain links TRBV28 with TRBJ1-2; D is perhaps TRBD1 (5 bases). From germline, CDR1 is MDHEN and CDR2 SYDVKM. This CDR3 region has 17 residues. V shed 4 bases and J shed 4 bases, with 22 bases lying between them. The CDR3 loop reads CASSSAFSGARFYGYTF. The CDR3 region has the DNA TGTGCCAGCAGTTCGGCCTTTTCCGGGGCGCGGTTCTATGGCTACACCTTC.

The chain recombines TRBV2 with TRBJ2-2; maybe TRBD2 (5 bases). CDR1 and CDR2 from the germline V gene are SNHLY and FYNNEI. V was pared by 5 bases and J by 4 bases, with 20 bases between. The length of the CDR3 is 17 residues. In DNA, the CDR3 is TGTGCCAGCAGTCCCCGAGGACTGGGCGAGATCACCGGGGAGCTGTTTTTT. Amino acids: CASSPRGLGEITGELFF. The variable domain in full, with the rest retrieved from reference TRBV2 and TRBJ2-2, is EPEVTQTPSHQVTQMGQEVILRCVPISNHLYFYWYRQILGQKVEFLVSFYNNEISEKSEIFDDQFSVERPDGSNFTLKIRSTKLEDSAMYFCASSPRGLGEITGELFFGEGSRLTVL.

The chain combines TRBV7-3 with TRBJ2-1; possibly TRBD2 for D (6 bases). This CDR3 contains 13 residues. Germline V gene lookup returns CDR1 SGHTA and CDR2 FQGTGA. V gave up 3 bases and J gave up 9 bases, with 12 bases separating them. The CDR3 loop reads CASSLKEGGEQFF. The CDR3 DNA reads as TGTGCCAGCAGCTTGAAGGAGGGCGGTGAGCAGTTCTTC. The whole variable domain, filled in from reference TRBV7-3 and TRBJ2-1, reads GAGVSQTPSNKVTEKGKYVELRCDPISGHTALYWYRQSLGQGPEFLIYFQGTGAADDSGLPNDRFFAVRPEGSVSTLKIQRTERGDSAVYLCASSLKEGGEQFFGPGTRLTVL.

The rearrangement links TRBV11-3 to TRBJ1-5; D might be TRBD1 (5 bases). The ends were cut back, 2 bases at V and 2 bases at J, with 13 bases in the middle. The CDR3 runs to 16 residues. CDR1 and CDR2 (germline): SGHNT, YENEEA. CDR3 in DNA: TGTGCCAGCAGCTTAATACCGCGGGACCGCAATCAGCCCCAGCATTTT. It is translated as CASSLIPRDRNQPQHF.

This sequence joins TRBV11-2 and TRBJ1-1; D is unresolved. Trimming took 8 bases from V and 1 from J, leaving 23 bases between them. The CDR3 extends over 17 amino acids. CDR1 SGHAT and CDR2 FQNNGV come from the germline V gene. Here the CDR3 reads CASAYGLGAYRNTEAFF. The DNA for the CDR3 is TGTGCCAGCGCGTACGGGTTAGGCGCCTACAGGAACACTGAAGCTTTCTTT.

The rearrangement uses TRBV12-3 or TRBV12-4 and TRBJ1-2, with D uncertain. With 3 bases removed from V and 7 bases from J, the gap between germline ends came to 12 bases. The CDR3 sequence is 13 residues long. CDR3 region: CASSLGHTAGYTF. For the CDR3, the DNA is TGTGCCAGCAGTTTGGGTCATACTGCTGGCTACACCTTC.

The J gene is TRBJ2-5, the V gene TRBV7-2; D remains unclear. The CDR3 has 12 amino acids. Trimming shortened V by 2 bases and J by 0 bases, and 1 base separated the two germline ends. Germline V gene data show CDR1 as SGHTA and CDR2 as FQGNSA. This CDR3 reads CASSLNQETQYF. CDR3 in DNA: TGTGCCAGCAGCTTAAACCAAGAGACCCAGTACTTC.

The J gene is TRBJ1-2, the V gene TRBV5-6; TRBD1 matches at 7 bases. CDR1 is SGHDT and CDR2 is YYEEEE in the germline V gene. The trim removed 4 bases at V and 4 bases at J, leaving 10 bases unmatched. The CDR3 is made up of 15 amino acids. The CDR3 DNA reads TGTGCCAGCAGCCCCCCGGGACAGAGCTTCTATGGCTACACCTTC. As protein: CASSPPGQSFYGYTF.

This clone occurred a few times. The CDR3 DNA sequence: TGCGCCAGCAGACTAGCGGGGCCCCTCTACGAGCAGTACTTC. This sequence encodes CASRLAGPLYEQYF. V and J are TRBV10-2 and TRBJ2-7, with 10 bases that match TRBD2. J gave up 3 bases and V 6 bases, and 5 bases lay outside the gene matches. This CDR3 contains 14 residues. Germline CDR1 is WSHSY and CDR2 is SAAADI.

The genes are TRBV10-3 and TRBJ2-2; TRBD2 aligns across 13 bases. The CDR3 is made up of 17 amino acids. Germline CDR1 is ENHRY and CDR2 is SYGVKD. V shed 4 bases and J 1 base; nucleotides not matched to a gene: 3. The CDR3 DNA follows: TGTGCCATCAGTGGACTAGCGGGAGGAAAGAACACCGGGGAGCTGTTTTTT. As protein: CAISGLAGGKNTGELFF.

The J gene is TRBJ2-1, the V gene TRBV11-3; D possibly corresponds to TRBD2 (6 bases). The CDR3 runs 15 residues. Trimming took off 2 bases at V and 8 bases at J, with 16 bases between the two ends. From germline, CDR1 is SGHNT and CDR2 YENEEA. The CDR3 loop reads CASSLWPGDSYEQFF. CDR3 bases: TGTGCCAGCAGCTTATGGCCGGGAGATTCCTATGAGCAGTTCTTC.

This chain's CDR3 is CASSPRVTEAFF. The CDR3 DNA reads as TGTGCCAGCAGTCCCAGGGTCACTGAAGCTTTCTTT. The V call is TRBV28, the J call TRBJ1-1; TRBD1 might be the D (5 bases). Germline V gene lookup returns CDR1 MDHEN and CDR2 SYDVKM. The V end lost 5 bases, the J end lost 4 bases, and 8 bases lay between the germline ends. This CDR3 is built from 12 residues.